What follows describes a single T cell receptor delta chain. Its antigen target is currently unknown. Per-base qualities were not stored, and no clone one base away is much larger. Other DNA sequences in the sample encode the same CDR3. This entry is derived from a study of Vδ1+ human thymocytes (dated by TCRdb to 2017 to 2018). Background for the entire study: The study characterised mRNA-level TRG and TRD CDR3 repertoires of highly purified Vdelta1+ thymocytes from young children as a data resource. Earlier work had validated the multiplex-based CDR3 amplicon strategy against 5'RACE-based methods for generating CDR3 amplicons. The investigation overall reported the following: No clustering by age or sex was observed, so analyses did not stratify donors by these variables. Thymic TRG and TRD repertoires appeared highly polyclonal with Gaussian CDR3 length distributions, unlike oligoclonal peripheral blood repertoires. Many TRG clonotypes were found to be shared between donors (up to roughly 6.9x10^3), whereas TRD repertoires were found to be essentially private (max about 120 shared). The authors advised highly purified populations and single-cell validation, since unexpected Vdelta2 sequences could cause misinterpretation of bulk repertoire data. Even though sort purity was high, about 19% of thymic TRD sequences were Vdelta2 (and few were Vdelta3), which was not the case for the peripheral blood Vdelta1+ controls.

Thymic samples were depleted of alphabeta T cells, then CD3+ TCRVdelta1+ TCRVdelta2- thymocytes were FACS-sorted. A purity of roughly 96% to 99.6% was achieved for sorted Vdelta1+ thymocytes. The thymic specimens were obtained from several paediatric patients who were undergoing corrective cardiac surgery and ranged in age from about 5 days to 16 months. Thymic tissue was dispersed and mononuclear cells isolated on a Histopaque-1077 density gradient. For staining, the antibodies used were anti-TCRVdelta1 clone TS8.2, anti-TCRVdelta2 clone B6, anti-CD3 clone HIT3a and anti-TCRalphabeta clone IP26. Between the V and J ends, shortened by 5 bases and 0 bases respectively, the junction contains 28 bases. Reading the germline V gene gives CDR1 TSWWSYY and CDR2 QGS. From cysteine to phenylalanine, the CDR3 is 20 amino acids long. Only the CDR3 part of the read is kept: 60 bases, read in frame from the first base.

RNA was extracted with the RNeasy mini kit and reverse transcribed using Superscript III. CDR3 amplicons were produced by multiplex PCR using pooled V-gene forward primers and a constant-region reverse primer with Illumina adaptor overhangs. After gel purification, amplicons were indexed with Nextera index primers over around 8 extra PCR cycles and were then purified with AMPure XP beads. The libraries were sequenced on an Illumina MiSeq using paired-end 250 bp reads, dual indexing and an approximately 19% PhiX spike-in. The published analysis was carried out like this. FastQC was used to quality check the reads, while ea-utils fastq-join merged the TRG read pairs. IMGT/HighV-QUEST was used to annotate sequences, retaining only productive sequences with an unambiguous V-gene assignment, and each clonotype was defined by an identical CDR3 sequence. For downstream analysis, the tools were VDJtools 1.1.1, tcR 2.2.3, Treemap and vegan Shannon diversity in R 3.4.4. TCRdb reanalyzed the public reads with the CATT caller, and identical DNA sequences were merged afterwards. These V and J calls rely on TCRdb rather than the paper's analysis. For this sample the table gives approximately 58,000 delta-chain clones, of which about 16% were detected only once. The leading ten clones occupy around 0.37% of the sample.

The material sequenced was Vdelta1+ gamma-delta thymocytes from the thymus. This specimen's cell subset or site label, per the study, means: FACS-sorted CD3+ TCRalphabeta- TCRVdelta1+ TCRVdelta2- thymocytes. This sequence originates from a girl less than two years old who had congenital heart surgery. This receptor chain uses TRDV1 and TRDJ1, with a weak D call of TRDD3 (5 bases match). The CDR3 region: CALGSRFPPRYSPYTDKLIF. The DNA reads TGTGCTCTTGGGTCCCGGTTCCCACCACGATACTCCCCGTACACCGATAAACTCATCTTT.